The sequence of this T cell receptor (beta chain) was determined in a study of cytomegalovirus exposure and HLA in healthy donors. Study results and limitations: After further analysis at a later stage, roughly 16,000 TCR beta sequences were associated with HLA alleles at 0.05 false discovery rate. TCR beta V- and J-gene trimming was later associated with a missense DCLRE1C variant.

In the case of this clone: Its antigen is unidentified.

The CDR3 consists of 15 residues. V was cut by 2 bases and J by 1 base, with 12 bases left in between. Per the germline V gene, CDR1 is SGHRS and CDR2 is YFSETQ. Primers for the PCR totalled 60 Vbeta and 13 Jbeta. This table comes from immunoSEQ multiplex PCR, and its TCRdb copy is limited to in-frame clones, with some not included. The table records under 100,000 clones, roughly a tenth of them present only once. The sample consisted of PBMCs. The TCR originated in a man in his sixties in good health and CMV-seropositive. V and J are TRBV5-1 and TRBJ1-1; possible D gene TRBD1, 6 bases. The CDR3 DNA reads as TGCGCCAGCAGCTTAGGCACAGGGTGGAACACTGAAGCTTTCTTT. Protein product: CASSLGTGWNTEAFF.